Given below is one T cell receptor beta chain in context. What it recognizes is unknown. This sample stems from a study of Graves' ophthalmopathy and Graves' hyperthyroidism. Notes on the study in general: Most expanded thyroid clonotypes above 0.001 frequency also appeared in blood.

People with hyperthyroidism were aged 18 to 65 and newly diagnosed, under 2 months' duration. Other autoimmune disease, uncontrolled infection, pregnancy and lactation led to exclusion. Investigators amplified TCR beta CDR3 regions from RNA transcripts. Investigators did first-round RT-PCR with HTBI primers, then second-round multiplex PCR. TCRdb recomputed calls from the multiplex PCR reads with MiXCR, one row per CDR3 protein. The data hold about 590,000 distinct CDR3 sequences, with 35% to 40% observed a single time. Germline trimming cut 11 bases from V and 0 bases from J; bases unmatched to any gene: 12. Germline assignment: CDR1 SGHTA and CDR2 FQGTGA. This CDR3 contains 16 residues.

Input material: peripheral blood or thyroid tissue (not recorded which). The chain has TRBV7-3 and TRBJ2-7; 11 positions agree with TRBD2. This clonotype was sampled from an adult man with Graves' hyperthyroidism. The CDR3 DNA sequence: TGTGCCGTCGTACGGACTAGCGGGTCGAGCTCCTACGAGCAGTACTTC. Translated, it gives CAVVRTSGSSSYEQYF.